These 21 T cell receptor beta chains were sequenced from one sample in a study of T-cell reconstitution after alpha-beta-depleted transplantation in children. For TCRbeta, the library was prepared with unique molecular identifiers. TCRdb recomputed calls from the PCR reads with MiXCR, one row per CDR3 protein. The sample lists roughly 790,000 distinct CDR3 sequences, around 15% occurring once. The specimen comprised PBMCs, mostly from graft donor cells, sampled 360 days after TCRalphabeta/CD19-depleted stem cell transplant. The source of these receptors is a male patient younger than 18 who had a stem cell transplant for acute lymphoblastic leukemia, so the T cells may come from the graft donor.

This clonotype occurred a few times. The chain employs TRBV18 and TRBJ2-2; 7 bases map to TRBD2. After removal of 0 bases from V and 5 bases from J, the junction contained 6 bases not matched to a gene. CDR1 is KGHSH, CDR2 LQKENI, per germline. The CDR3 runs 16 residues. Written as DNA, the CDR3 is TGTGCCAGCTCACCACCGAACGGGAGGCGAACCGGGGAGCTGTTTTTT. Translated: CASSPPNGRRTGELFF. Supplemented by reference TRBV18 and TRBJ2-2, the full variable domain reads NAGVMQNPRHLVRRRGQEARLRCSPMKGHSHVYWYRQLPEEGLKFMVYLQKENIIDESGMPKERFSAEFPKEGPSILRIQQVVRGDSAAYFCASSPPNGRRTGELFFGEGSRLTVL.

This chain connects TRBV20-1 to TRBJ2-1, with D perhaps TRBD1 (5 bases). Germline V gene sequence: CDR1 DFQATT, CDR2 SNEGSKA (reference sequence). Trimming stripped 6 bases from V and 8 bases from J, with 17 bases between. The CDR3 contains 13 residues. The CDR3 loop reads CSADTLGVDEQFF. For the CDR3, the DNA is TGCAGTGCGGATACTCTAGGGGTCGATGAGCAGTTCTTC.

The rearrangement uses TRBV2 and TRBJ1-5; D is possibly TRBD1 (6 bases). V was pared by 8 bases and J by 4 bases, with 12 bases between. The germline CDR1 and CDR2 sequences are SNHLY and FYNNEI. There are 13 residues in the CDR3. CDR3 amino acids: CASHRDINQPQHF. The CDR3 DNA sequence: TGTGCCAGCCACCGGGACATAAATCAGCCCCAGCATTTT.

The chain uses TRBV7-6 and TRBJ2-7; 9 bases match TRBD2. The CDR3 is 14 residues long. CDR1 is SGHVS, CDR2 FNYEAQ, per germline. V gave up 3 bases and J gave up 5 bases; unmatched junction bases: 5. In DNA, the CDR3 is TGTGCCAGCAGCTTTGTAGCGGGAGTCAACGAGCAGTACTTC. Amino acid sequence: CASSFVAGVNEQYF.

The chain has TRBV29-1 and TRBJ2-5; 13 nucleotides align to TRBD2. This CDR3 region has 14 residues. The trim removed 7 bases at V and 4 bases at J, leaving 6 bases unmatched. Germline V gives CDR1 SQVTM, CDR2 ANQGSEA. The CDR3 loop reads CSGRTSGRRETQYF. CDR3 DNA: TGCAGCGGCCGGACTAGCGGGAGACGAGAGACCCAGTACTTC.

This chain links TRBV15 with TRBJ2-3, with TRBD1 identical over 7 bases. The CDR3 is 13 amino acids. Germline assignment: CDR1 LNHNV and CDR2 YYDKDF (reference sequence). The ends lost 4 bases at V and 5 bases at J; junction bases unmatched: 3. CDR3 bases: TGTGCCACCAGCACGAGGACAGGAGATACGCAGTATTTT. Its protein is CATSTRTGDTQYF.

The sample holds a few counts of this clonotype. This chain links TRBV2 with TRBJ2-1; D could derive from TRBD1 or TRBD2 (8 bases each). With 6 bases removed from V and 6 bases from J, the gap between germline ends came to 27 bases. The CDR3 consists of 18 residues. In germline, CDR1 is SNHLY, CDR2 FYNNEI. In nucleotides, the CDR3 is TGTGCCAGCAGACGTGGACAGGGTAGGTTAGCGGGGCTCAATGAGCAGTTCTTC. Translated: CASRRGQGRLAGLNEQFF.

V is TRBV6-1 and J is TRBJ2-1; 11 nucleotides agree with TRBD2. This CDR3 has 13 residues. V was pared by 6 bases and J by 10 bases, with 5 bases of the junction left unmatched. Germline loops: CDR1 MNHNS, CDR2 SASEGT. The CDR3 DNA is TGTGCCAGCAGAGCGCCTAGCGGGAGGGAGCAGTTCTTC. Translated: CASRAPSGREQFF.

This clonotype was counted a few times. J is TRBJ1-1 and V is TRBV10-3; TRBD1 matches at 7 bases. The CDR3 totals 13 residues. Germline lookup yields CDR1 ENHRY and CDR2 SYGVKD. The trim removed 3 bases at V and 4 bases at J, leaving 2 bases unmatched. CDR3 DNA: TGTGCCATCAGTGAACAGGGGACCACTGAAGCTTTCTTT. Translation: CAISEQGTTEAFF.

The V gene is TRBV12-5, the J gene TRBJ1-2; TRBD1 aligns across 8 bases. The V and J ends lost 2 bases and 2 bases, in that order; junction bases with no gene match: 13. Germline assignment: CDR1 LGHNT and CDR2 FRNRAP. CDR3 length: 18 residues. CDR3 residues: CASGLPPRRQGRNYGYTF. The CDR3 DNA is TGTGCTAGTGGTTTGCCACCACGAAGACAGGGGCGGAACTATGGCTACACCTTC.

The chain joins TRBV7-6 to TRBJ2-2; no definite D call. Trimming took off 5 bases at V and 10 bases at J, with 20 bases between the two ends. The CDR3 consists of 15 residues. Per the germline V gene, CDR1 is SGHVS and CDR2 is FNYEAQ. Written as DNA, the CDR3 is TGTGCCAGCAGCCCAGGCCCAGGCTGGCCGGAGGAGCTGTTTTTT. Residues: CASSPGPGWPEELFF.

This clonotype has at least ten counts. The chain carries TRBV5-1 and TRBJ1-2, with a weak D call TRBD1 (6 bases). The CDR3 covers 14 residues. V lost 2 bases, J lost 2 bases, and 10 bases lay in between. Germline lookup yields CDR1 SGHRS and CDR2 YFSETQ. The CDR3 here is CASSLGGQNYGYTF. CDR3 DNA: TGCGCCAGCAGCTTAGGGGGGCAGAACTATGGCTACACCTTC. The whole variable domain, remainder taken from reference TRBV5-1 and TRBJ1-2, is KAGVTQTPRYLIKTRGQQVTLSCSPISGHRSVSWYQQTPGQGLQFLFEYFSETQRNKGNFPGRFSGRQFSNSRSEMNVSTLELGDSALYLCASSLGGQNYGYTFGSGTRLTVV.

This clonotype appeared a few times. This chain connects TRBV12-5 to TRBJ2-4; D is undetermined. V lost 3 bases and J lost 8, with 5 bases in between. Per germline, CDR1 LGHNT and CDR2 FRNRAP. The CDR3 runs to 11 residues. The CDR3 reads CASGLGDIQYF. In DNA form, the CDR3 reads TGTGCTAGTGGTTTAGGAGACATTCAGTACTTC.

This clonotype was counted a single time. Compared with germline, one end of the junction differs, possibly owing to a read error. The V gene is TRBV20-1, the J gene TRBJ2-3; 9 bases are a match to TRBD2. Germline CDR1 is DFQATT and CDR2 is SNEGSKA (reference sequence). The CDR3 sequence is 18 residues long. As DNA, the CDR3 is TGCAGGGCTAGGGCCCATCCTGGCGGGAGGGCCCATGGGGATACGCAGTATTTT. Translating gives CRARAHPGGRAHGDTQYF.

This clonotype has a handful of counts. The chain employs TRBV20-1 and TRBJ1-1; 10 nucleotides agree with TRBD1. The CDR3 loop spans 17 amino acids. Germline values: CDR1 DFQATT, CDR2 SNEGSKA (reference sequence). The J segment lost 0 bases and the V segment lost 4 bases, leaving 11 bases of the junction unmatched. The CDR3, as DNA: TGCAGTGCTAACGACAGGGGGCGCAGGGCGGTGAACACTGAAGCTTTCTTT. Encoded protein: CSANDRGRRAVNTEAFF.

Comment on this clonotype: A read error may explain this, as a much larger clone is one base away. The CDR3 DNA reads as TGTACCAGCAGTTTACAGACTAGTCCGCGCACAGATACGCAGTATTTT. This translates into CTSSLQTSPRTDTQYF. The V call is TRBV6-5, the J call TRBJ2-3; D might be TRBD2 (6 bases). The length of the CDR3 is 16 residues. CDR1 is MNHEY and CDR2 is SVGAGI in the germline V gene.

This clonotype was seen only a few times. The chain uses TRBV3-1 and TRBJ2-7; D possibly uses TRBD1 or TRBD2 (5 bases each). The V and J ends lost 1 base and 3 bases respectively, with 10 bases between them. This CDR3 contains 14 residues. Germline-derived CDR1 and CDR2 are LGHDT and YNNKEL (reference sequence). The CDR3 nucleotides read TGTGCCAGCAGCCAAGCTCGGGGCCACTACGAGCAGTACTTC. Translating it yields CASSQARGHYEQYF.

This chain uses TRBV2 with TRBJ2-7, with D possibly TRBD2 on 6 matching bases. V lost 7 bases and J 0 bases, leaving 13 bases between the germline ends. Germline-derived CDR1 and CDR2 are SNHLY and FYNNEI. This CDR3 is 14 amino acids long. CDR3 sequence reads: CASKIGGSSYEQYF. The CDR3 nucleotides read TGTGCCAGCAAAATTGGGGGGAGCTCCTACGAGCAGTACTTC.

This clonotype was seen more than once but under ten times. This rearrangement joins TRBV7-9 to TRBJ2-4; perhaps D is TRBD1 or TRBD2 (5 bases each). Germline CDR1 and CDR2: SEHNR and FQNEAQ (reference sequence). The ends were cut back, 5 bases at V and 4 bases at J, with 15 bases in the middle. The CDR3 is 15 amino acids. CDR3 DNA sequence: TGTGCCAGCAGCCGGTGGGACGTCAGAAAAAACATTCAGTACTTC. This codes for CASSRWDVRKNIQYF.

The CDR3 DNA is TGCGCCAGCAGCCAGAGCGGGAGAATTAGTATCAATGAGCAGTTCTTC. This gives the protein CASSQSGRISINEQFF. The chain links TRBV4-1 to TRBJ2-1; 8 positions match TRBD2. After removal of 3 bases from V and 6 bases from J, the junction contained 10 bases not matched to a gene. CDR1 and CDR2 (germline): MGHRA, YSYEKL. CDR3 size: 16 residues.

This chain uses TRBV20-1 with TRBJ2-7; no clear D. Germline-derived CDR1 and CDR2 are DFQATT and SNEGSKA (reference sequence). This CDR3 contains 14 residues. Trimming stripped 5 bases from V and 2 bases from J, with 16 bases between. CDR3 amino acids: CSAFPLPGTYEQYF. The CDR3 DNA is TGCAGTGCTTTTCCCCTCCCTGGCACCTACGAGCAGTACTTC.